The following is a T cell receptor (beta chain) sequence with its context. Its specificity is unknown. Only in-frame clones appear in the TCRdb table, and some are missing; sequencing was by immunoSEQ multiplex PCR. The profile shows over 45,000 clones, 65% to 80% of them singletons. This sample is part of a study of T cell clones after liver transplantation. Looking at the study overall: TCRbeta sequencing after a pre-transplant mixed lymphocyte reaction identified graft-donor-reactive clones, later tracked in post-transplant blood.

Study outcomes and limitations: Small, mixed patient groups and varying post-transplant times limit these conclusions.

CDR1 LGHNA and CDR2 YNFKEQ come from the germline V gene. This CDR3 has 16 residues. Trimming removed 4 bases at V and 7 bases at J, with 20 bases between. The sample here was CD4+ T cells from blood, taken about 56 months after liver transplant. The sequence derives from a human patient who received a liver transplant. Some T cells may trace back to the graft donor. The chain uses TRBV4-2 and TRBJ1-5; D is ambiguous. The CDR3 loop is CASSPGEGYSKQPQHF. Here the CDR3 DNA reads TGTGCCAGCAGCCCTGGTGAGGGATACAGTAAGCAGCCCCAGCATTTT.